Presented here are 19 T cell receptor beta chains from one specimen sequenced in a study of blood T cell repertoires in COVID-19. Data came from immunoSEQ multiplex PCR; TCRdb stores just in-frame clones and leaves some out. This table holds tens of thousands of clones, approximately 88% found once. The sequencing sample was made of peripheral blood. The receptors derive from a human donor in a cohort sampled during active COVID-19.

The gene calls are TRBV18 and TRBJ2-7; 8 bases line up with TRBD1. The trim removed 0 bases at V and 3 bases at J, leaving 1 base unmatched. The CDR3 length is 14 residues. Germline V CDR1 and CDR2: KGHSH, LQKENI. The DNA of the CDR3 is TGTGCCAGCTCACCACCCACAGGGGGCTACGAGCAGTACTTC. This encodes CASSPPTGGYEQYF. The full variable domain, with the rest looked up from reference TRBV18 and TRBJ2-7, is NAGVMQNPRHLVRRRGQEARLRCSPMKGHSHVYWYRQLPEEGLKFMVYLQKENIIDESGMPKERFSAEFPKEGPSILRIQQVVRGDSAAYFCASSPPTGGYEQYFGPGTRLTVT.

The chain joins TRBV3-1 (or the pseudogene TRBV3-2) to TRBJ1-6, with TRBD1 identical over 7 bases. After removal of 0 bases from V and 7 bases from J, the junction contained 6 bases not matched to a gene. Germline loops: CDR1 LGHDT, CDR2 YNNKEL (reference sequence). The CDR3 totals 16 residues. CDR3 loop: CASSQEAQGQNSPLHF. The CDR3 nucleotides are TGTGCCAGCAGCCAAGAAGCGCAGGGACAGAATTCACCCCTCCACTTT.

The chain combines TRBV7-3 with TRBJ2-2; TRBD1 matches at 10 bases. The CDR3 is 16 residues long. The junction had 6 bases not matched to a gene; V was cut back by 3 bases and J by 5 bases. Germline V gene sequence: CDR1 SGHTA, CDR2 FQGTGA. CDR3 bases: TGTGCCAGCAGCTTCTCGGGGACAGGGGATACCGGGGAGCTGTTTTTT. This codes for CASSFSGTGDTGELFF.

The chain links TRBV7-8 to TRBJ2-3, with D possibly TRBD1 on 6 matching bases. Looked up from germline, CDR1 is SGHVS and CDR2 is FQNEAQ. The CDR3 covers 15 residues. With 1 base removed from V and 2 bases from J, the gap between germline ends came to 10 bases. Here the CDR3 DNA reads TGTGCCAGCAGCTTAGTCAGGGGTAACACAGATACGCAGTATTTT. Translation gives CASSLVRGNTDTQYF.

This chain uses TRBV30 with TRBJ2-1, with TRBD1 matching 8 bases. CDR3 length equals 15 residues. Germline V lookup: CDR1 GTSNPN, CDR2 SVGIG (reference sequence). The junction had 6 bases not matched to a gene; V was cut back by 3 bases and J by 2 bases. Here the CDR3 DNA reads TGTGCCTGGAGCGGATCAGGGGGCGCCTACAATGAGCAGTTCTTC. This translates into CAWSGSGGAYNEQFF.

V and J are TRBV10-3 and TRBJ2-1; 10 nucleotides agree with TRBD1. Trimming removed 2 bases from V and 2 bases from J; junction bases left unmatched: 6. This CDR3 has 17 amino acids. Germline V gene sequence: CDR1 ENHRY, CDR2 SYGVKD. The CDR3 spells CAISEPTGGSPYNEQFF. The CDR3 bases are TGTGCCATCAGTGAGCCGACAGGGGGCTCCCCCTACAATGAGCAGTTCTTC.

CDR3 loop: CASSIDGGQEENIQYF. In DNA form, the CDR3 reads TGTGCCAGTAGTATAGATGGGGGACAGGAGGAAAACATTCAGTACTTC. The chain uses TRBV19 and TRBJ2-4; 8 bases fit TRBD1. This CDR3 contains 16 residues. Trimming removed 0 bases from V and 5 bases from J; junction bases left unmatched: 6. CDR1 is LNHDA, CDR2 SQIVND, per germline (reference sequence).

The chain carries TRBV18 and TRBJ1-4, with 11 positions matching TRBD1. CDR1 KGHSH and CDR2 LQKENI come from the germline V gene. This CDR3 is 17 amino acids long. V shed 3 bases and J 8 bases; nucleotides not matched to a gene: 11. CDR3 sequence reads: CASSPPGTGQGVEKLFF. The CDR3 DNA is TGTGCCAGCTCACCCCCGGGGACGGGACAGGGGGTAGAAAAACTGTTTTTT.

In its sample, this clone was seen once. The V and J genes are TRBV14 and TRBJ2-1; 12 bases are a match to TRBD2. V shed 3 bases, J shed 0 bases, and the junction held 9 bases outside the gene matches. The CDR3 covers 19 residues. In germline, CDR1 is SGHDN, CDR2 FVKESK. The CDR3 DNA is TGTGCCAGCAGCCAGCCAGGACTAGCGGGAAGCCCCTCCTACAATGAGCAGTTCTTC. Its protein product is CASSQPGLAGSPSYNEQFF.

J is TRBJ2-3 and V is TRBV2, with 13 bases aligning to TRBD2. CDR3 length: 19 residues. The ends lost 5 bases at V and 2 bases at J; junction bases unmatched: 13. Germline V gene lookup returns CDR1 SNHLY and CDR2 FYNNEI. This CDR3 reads CASSRTSGGVASTTDTQYF. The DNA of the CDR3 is TGTGCCAGCAGTAGGACTAGCGGGGGTGTTGCTAGTACCACAGATACGCAGTATTTT.

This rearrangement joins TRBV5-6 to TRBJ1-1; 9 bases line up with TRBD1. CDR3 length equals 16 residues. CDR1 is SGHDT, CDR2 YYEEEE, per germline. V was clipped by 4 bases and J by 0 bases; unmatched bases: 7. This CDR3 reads CASSPGTGTMNTEAFF. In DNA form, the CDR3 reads TGTGCCAGCAGCCCCGGGACAGGGACCATGAACACTGAAGCTTTCTTT.

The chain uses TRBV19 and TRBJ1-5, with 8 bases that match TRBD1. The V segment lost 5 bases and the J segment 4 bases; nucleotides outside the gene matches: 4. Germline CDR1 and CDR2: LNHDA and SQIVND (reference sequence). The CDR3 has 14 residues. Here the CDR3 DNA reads TGTGCCAGTAGTGGACAGGGAAGGAATCAGCCCCAGCATTTT. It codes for CASSGQGRNQPQHF.

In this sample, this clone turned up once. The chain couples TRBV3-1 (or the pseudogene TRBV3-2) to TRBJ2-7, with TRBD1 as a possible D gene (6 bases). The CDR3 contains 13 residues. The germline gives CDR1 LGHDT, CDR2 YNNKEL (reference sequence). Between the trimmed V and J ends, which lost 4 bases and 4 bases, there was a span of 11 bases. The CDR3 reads CASSPQGTYEQYF. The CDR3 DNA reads TGTGCCAGCAGCCCACAGGGAACATACGAGCAGTACTTC.

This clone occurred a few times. This CDR3 is CATSRERLGQAQHF. CDR3 nucleotide sequence: TGTGCCACCAGCAGAGAGCGTTTGGGACAGGCCCAGCATTTT. The rearrangement uses TRBV15 and TRBJ1-5, with TRBD1 identical over 8 bases. The CDR3 is 14 residues long. In germline, CDR1 is LNHNV, CDR2 YYDKDF (reference sequence). V trimming: 0 bases; J trimming: 11 bases; junction bases outside the gene matches: 6.

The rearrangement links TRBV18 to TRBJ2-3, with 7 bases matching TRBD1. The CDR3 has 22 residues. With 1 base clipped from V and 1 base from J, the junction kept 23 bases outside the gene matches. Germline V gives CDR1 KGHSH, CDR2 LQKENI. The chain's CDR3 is CASSPLGWVTGSQKPGTDTQYF. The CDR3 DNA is TGTGCCAGCTCACCACTAGGGTGGGTGACAGGGTCCCAGAAGCCTGGCACAGATACGCAGTATTTT. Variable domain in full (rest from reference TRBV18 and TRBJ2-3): NAGVMQNPRHLVRRRGQEARLRCSPMKGHSHVYWYRQLPEEGLKFMVYLQKENIIDESGMPKERFSAEFPKEGPSILRIQQVVRGDSAAYFCASSPLGWVTGSQKPGTDTQYFGPGTRLTVL.

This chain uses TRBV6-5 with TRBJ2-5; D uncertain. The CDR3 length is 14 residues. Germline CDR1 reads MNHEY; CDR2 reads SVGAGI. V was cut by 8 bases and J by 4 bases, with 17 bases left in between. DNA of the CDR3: TGTGCCAGCTCCCGGATGCGGCTGGGAGAGACCCAGTACTTC. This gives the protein CASSRMRLGETQYF.

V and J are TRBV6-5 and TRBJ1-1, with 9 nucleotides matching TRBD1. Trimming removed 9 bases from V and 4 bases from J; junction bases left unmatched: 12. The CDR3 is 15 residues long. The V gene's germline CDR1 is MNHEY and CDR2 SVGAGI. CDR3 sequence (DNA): TGTGCCAGTCTAGCGGACAGGGGTAGGGCCACTGAAGCTTTCTTT. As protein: CASLADRGRATEAFF.

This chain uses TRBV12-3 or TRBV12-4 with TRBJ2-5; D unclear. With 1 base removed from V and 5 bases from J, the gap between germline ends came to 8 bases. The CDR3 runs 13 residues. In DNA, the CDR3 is TGTGCCAGCAGTTTAGGCGGTGGGGAGACCCAGTACTTC. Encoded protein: CASSLGGGETQYF.

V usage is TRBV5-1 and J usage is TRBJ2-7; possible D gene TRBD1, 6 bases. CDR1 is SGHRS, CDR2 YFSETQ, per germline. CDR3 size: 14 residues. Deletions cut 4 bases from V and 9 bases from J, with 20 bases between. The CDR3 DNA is TGCGCCAGCAGCCCCGGACAGCTTCTAGACGGGCAGTACTTC. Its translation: CASSPGQLLDGQYF.